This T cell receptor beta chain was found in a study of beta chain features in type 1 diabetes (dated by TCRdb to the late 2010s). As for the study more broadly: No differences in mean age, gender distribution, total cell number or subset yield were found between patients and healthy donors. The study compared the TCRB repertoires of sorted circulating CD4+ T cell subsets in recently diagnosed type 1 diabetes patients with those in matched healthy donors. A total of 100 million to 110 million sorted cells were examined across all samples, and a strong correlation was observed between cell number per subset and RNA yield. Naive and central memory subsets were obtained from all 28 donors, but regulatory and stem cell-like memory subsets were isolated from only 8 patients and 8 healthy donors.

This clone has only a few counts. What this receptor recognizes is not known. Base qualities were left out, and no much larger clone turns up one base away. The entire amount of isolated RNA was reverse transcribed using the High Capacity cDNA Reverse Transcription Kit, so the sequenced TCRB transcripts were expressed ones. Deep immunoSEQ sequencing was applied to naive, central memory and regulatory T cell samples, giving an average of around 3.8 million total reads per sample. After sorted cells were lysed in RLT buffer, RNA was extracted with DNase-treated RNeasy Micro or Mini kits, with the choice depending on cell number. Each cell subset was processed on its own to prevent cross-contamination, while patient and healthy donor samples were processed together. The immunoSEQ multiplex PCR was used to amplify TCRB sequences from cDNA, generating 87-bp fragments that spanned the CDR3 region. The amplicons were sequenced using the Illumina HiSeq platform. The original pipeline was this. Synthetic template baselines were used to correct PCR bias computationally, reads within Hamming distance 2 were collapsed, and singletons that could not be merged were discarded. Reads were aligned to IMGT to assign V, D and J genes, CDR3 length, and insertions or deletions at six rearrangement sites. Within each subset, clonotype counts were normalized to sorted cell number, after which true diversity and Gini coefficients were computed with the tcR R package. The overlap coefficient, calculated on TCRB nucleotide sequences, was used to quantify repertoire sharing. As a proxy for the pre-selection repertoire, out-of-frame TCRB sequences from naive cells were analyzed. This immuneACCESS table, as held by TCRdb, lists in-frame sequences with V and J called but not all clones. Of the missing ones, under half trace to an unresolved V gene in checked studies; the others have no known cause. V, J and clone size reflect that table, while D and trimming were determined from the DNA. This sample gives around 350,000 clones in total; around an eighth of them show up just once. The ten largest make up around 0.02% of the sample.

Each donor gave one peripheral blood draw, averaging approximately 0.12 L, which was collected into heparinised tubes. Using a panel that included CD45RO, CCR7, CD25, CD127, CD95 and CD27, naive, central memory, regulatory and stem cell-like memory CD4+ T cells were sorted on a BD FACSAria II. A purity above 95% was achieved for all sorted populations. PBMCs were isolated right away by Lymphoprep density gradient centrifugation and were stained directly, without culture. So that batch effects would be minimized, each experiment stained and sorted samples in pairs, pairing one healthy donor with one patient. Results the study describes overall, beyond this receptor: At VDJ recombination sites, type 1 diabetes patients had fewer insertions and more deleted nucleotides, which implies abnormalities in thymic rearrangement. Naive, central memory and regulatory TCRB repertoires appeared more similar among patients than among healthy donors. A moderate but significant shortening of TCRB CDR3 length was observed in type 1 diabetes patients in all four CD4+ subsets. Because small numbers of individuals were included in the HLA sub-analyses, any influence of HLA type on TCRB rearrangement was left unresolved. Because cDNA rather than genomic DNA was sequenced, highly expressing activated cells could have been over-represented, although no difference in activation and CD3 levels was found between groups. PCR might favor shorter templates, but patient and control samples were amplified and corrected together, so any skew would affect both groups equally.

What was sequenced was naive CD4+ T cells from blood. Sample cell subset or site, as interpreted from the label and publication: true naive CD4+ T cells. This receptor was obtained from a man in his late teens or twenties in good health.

The bases are TGTGCCAGCAGTTACGCCTACAACACTGAAGCTTTCTTT. This codes for CASSYAYNTEAFF. The chain is assembled from TRBV6-6 and TRBJ1-1; a confident D gene designation cannot be given. From a lookup of the germline V gene (reference sequence), CDR1 and CDR2 are MNHNY and SVGAGI. V is reduced by 2 bases and J by 2 bases, leaving a spacing of 6 bases between them. Including cysteine and phenylalanine, the CDR3 has 13 amino acids. Just CDR3 DNA is preserved here, 39 bases in frame from base 1.